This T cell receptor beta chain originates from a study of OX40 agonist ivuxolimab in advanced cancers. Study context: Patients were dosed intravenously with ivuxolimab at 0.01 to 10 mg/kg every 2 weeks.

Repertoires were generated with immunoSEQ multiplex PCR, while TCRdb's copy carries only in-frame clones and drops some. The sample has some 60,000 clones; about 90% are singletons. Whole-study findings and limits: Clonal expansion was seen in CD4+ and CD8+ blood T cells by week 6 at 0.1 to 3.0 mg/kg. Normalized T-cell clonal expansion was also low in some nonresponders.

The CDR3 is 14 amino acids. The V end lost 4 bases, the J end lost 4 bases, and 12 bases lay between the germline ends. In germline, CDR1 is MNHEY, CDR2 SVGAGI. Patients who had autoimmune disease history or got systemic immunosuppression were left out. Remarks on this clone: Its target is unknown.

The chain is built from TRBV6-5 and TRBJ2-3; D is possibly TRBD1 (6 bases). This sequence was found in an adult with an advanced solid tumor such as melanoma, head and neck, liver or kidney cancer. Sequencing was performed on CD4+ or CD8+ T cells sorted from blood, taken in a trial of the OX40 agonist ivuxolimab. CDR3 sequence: CASSSNRAPDTQYF. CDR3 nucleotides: TGTGCCAGCAGTTCAAACAGGGCCCCAGATACGCAGTATTTT.